The rows below give T cell receptor beta chains drawn from one sample of a study of shared clonotypes between healthy human individuals. Repertoires were generated with immunoSEQ multiplex PCR, while TCRdb's copy carries only in-frame clones and drops some. The sample includes about 530,000 clones, approximately 95% of them seen just once. Sequencing was done on a sample of naive CD4+ T cells sorted from blood. These TCRs come from a woman in her 30s in good health. Both conserved end residues are part of each CDR3. A D gene is named only where the DNA matches it firmly. Clone size is given for some rows only: seen once, a few or many times, or a class if the clone is expanded.

D: .; V: TRBV7-9; size: .; J: TRBJ1-5; DNA: TGTGCCAGCAGCTTCAGGACTGATCAGCCCCAGCATTTT; CDR3: CASSFRTDQPQHF
D: .; V: TRBV7-6; size: .; J: TRBJ1-3; DNA: TGTGCCAGCAGCTTAATGAGTCAGAGTGACCTTCGGGGAAACACCATATATTTT; CDR3: CASSLMSQSDLRGNTIYF
D: .; V: TRBV6-4; size: .; J: TRBJ2-5; DNA: TGTGCCAGCAGCTTTCTTCTAGGGGGAGAGACCCAGTACTTC; CDR3: CASSFLLGGETQYF
D: TRBD2; V: TRBV28; size: .; J: TRBJ2-1; DNA: TGTGCCAGCAGTTTATCGAATAGCGGGAGGGGAAGTTCCTACAATGAGCAGTTCTTC; CDR3: CASSLSNSGRGSSYNEQFF
D: .; V: TRBV18; size: once; J: TRBJ1-2; DNA: TGTGCCAGCTCACCCACAGCTAACTATGGCTACACCTTC; CDR3: CASSPTANYGYTF
D: TRBD1; V: TRBV5-1; size: .; J: TRBJ2-5; DNA: TGCGCCAGCAGCTTCGGGACAGCACAAGAGACCCAGTACTTC; CDR3: CASSFGTAQETQYF
D: TRBD2; V: TRBV28; size: .; J: TRBJ2-1; DNA: TGTGCCAGCGGGCCTAGTGCGGGAGTGGGCAATGAGCAGTTCTTC; CDR3: CASGPSAGVGNEQFF
D: TRBD1; V: TRBV19; size: .; J: TRBJ1-5; DNA: TGTGCCAGTAGCGTAGTGCAGGGGGCTGGACAGCCCCAGCATTTT; CDR3: CASSVVQGAGQPQHF
D: TRBD1; V: TRBV4-1; size: .; J: TRBJ2-7; DNA: TGCGCCAGCAGCCAAACTATGGACAGGATCTCCTACGAGCAGTACTTC; CDR3: CASSQTMDRISYEQYF
D: .; V: TRBV30; size: .; J: TRBJ2-3; DNA: TGTGCCTGGACGGCTTGGAGGGTCACAGATACGCAGTATTTT; CDR3: CAWTAWRVTDTQYF
D: .; V: TRBV11-2; size: .; J: TRBJ2-3; DNA: TGTGCCAGCAGCCTACAGGGATTAACACATACGCAGTATTTT; CDR3: CASSLQGLTHTQYF